Reported below is one T cell receptor beta chain. The antigen is undetermined. The sample contains more than one DNA sequence encoding this CDR3. Unstimulated regulatory T cells (CD4+CD25+CD127-), CD4+CD25- non-regulatory cells, CD4 and CD8 cells were FACS-sorted from thawed PBMCs. The entry originates in a study of Tregs in tolerant kidney transplant recipients. Whole-study results and caveats: Biological reproducibility was not directly addressed, but technical replication error appeared minimal. Findings come from small patient numbers and require larger validation.

Germline CDR1 is SGHDT and CDR2 is YYEEEE. The length of the CDR3 is 15 residues. The V gene end was trimmed by 3 bases and the J gene end by 2 bases; junction bases not matched to a gene: 5. The protocol was immunoSEQ multiplex PCR, while the TCRdb copy is restricted to in-frame clones and leaves out a portion. The table records 200,000 to 300,000 clones, 65% to 85% of them present only once. The chain employs TRBV5-6 and TRBJ2-7, with TRBD2 identical over 10 bases. Sequenced sample: CD4+ T cells from blood. This sequence was found in a human donor in good health. The CDR3 region is CASSSLAGGTYEQYF. The CDR3 nucleotides are TGTGCCAGCAGCTCGTTAGCGGGAGGTACCTACGAGCAGTACTTC.